This passage covers 18 T cell receptor beta chains from one sample sequenced in a study of regulatory T cells in long-lasting Graves disease. HTBI primers from iRepertoire and Arm-PCR of CDR3 regions yielded the TCR beta libraries. Via MiXCR, TCRdb re-called the multiplex PCR reads, giving one row per CDR3 protein. The data hold about 370,000 distinct CDR3 sequences, with about a sixth observed a single time. Time point denoted: newly diagnosed GD, antithyroid drugs for less than 3 months. With RNA extracted from PBMCs as input, the TCR library was made. Sequencing used peripheral blood mononuclear cells (PBMCs), obtained at new diagnosis, from a patient treated with antithyroid drugs. All receptors derive from a female donor with Graves disease.

This clonotype was seen at least ten times. This chain connects TRBV27 to TRBJ1-2; D uncertain. V was shortened by 10 bases and J by 2 bases, with 5 bases between the two germline ends. CDR1 is MNHEY and CDR2 is SMNVEV in the germline V gene (reference sequence). The CDR3 consists of 10 residues. The CDR3 is CATQNYGYTF. CDR3 DNA: TGTGCCACTCAAAACTATGGCTACACCTTC.

This clonotype was observed many times. The CDR3 is CASSFWDRAHEQYF. The CDR3 DNA sequence: TGTGCCAGCAGCTTTTGGGACAGGGCCCACGAGCAGTACTTC. This sequence joins TRBV7-9 and TRBJ2-7, with 9 bases fitting TRBD1. Per the germline V gene, CDR1 is SEHNR and CDR2 is FQNEAQ (reference sequence). J lost 5 bases, V lost 3 bases, and 5 bases had no gene match. This CDR3 comprises 14 residues.

This clonotype came up many times. The CDR3 spells CASRGTGDGYTF. In DNA, the CDR3 is TGTGCCAGCAGGGGGACAGGGGATGGCTACACCTTC. The genes are TRBV27 and TRBJ1-2; 10 bases are shared with TRBD1. The CDR3 is made up of 12 amino acids. Looked up from germline, CDR1 is MNHEY and CDR2 is SMNVEV (reference sequence). V shed 6 bases, J shed 6 bases, and the junction held 1 base outside the gene matches.

As regards this clonotype: A clone one base away is much larger, so this may be a read error. The chain is built from TRBV6-1 and TRBJ2-3, with D hard to call. This CDR3 spans 15 amino acids. Looked up from germline, CDR1 is MNHNS and CDR2 is SASEGT. V lost 2 bases, J lost 2 bases, and 11 bases lay in between. DNA for the CDR3: TGTGCCAGCAGTGAAACTGCTATAGTCACAGATACGCAGTATTTT. Translated: CASSETAIVTDTQYF.

This clonotype was recorded many times. The gene calls are TRBV20-1 and TRBJ1-5, with D uncertain. The CDR3 has 12 residues. Between the trimmed V and J ends, which lost 3 bases and 0 bases, there was a span of 3 bases. Germline CDR1 DFQATT, CDR2 SNEGSKA (reference sequence). CDR3 protein: CSASSSNQPQHF. The CDR3 nucleotides are TGCAGTGCTAGTAGTAGCAATCAGCCCCAGCATTTT.

This clonotype was recorded at least ten times. The gene calls are TRBV7-3 and TRBJ2-2; 10 positions match TRBD2. Looked up from germline, CDR1 is SGHTA and CDR2 is FQGTGA. The CDR3 is made up of 17 amino acids. The ends lost 6 bases at V and 3 bases at J; junction bases unmatched: 10. This chain's CDR3 is CASRASSGSWYTGELFF. The CDR3 DNA follows: TGTGCCAGCAGGGCCTCTAGCGGGAGTTGGTACACCGGGGAGCTGTTTTTT.

The table lists this clonotype with many counts. The chain combines TRBV20-1 with TRBJ2-1; TRBD1 aligns across 10 bases. Trimming cost V 5 bases and J 8 bases; bases outside gene matches: 3. The CDR3 is 12 residues long. Germline values: CDR1 DFQATT, CDR2 SNEGSKA (reference sequence). CDR3 residues: CSAWTGGDEQFF. The CDR3 nucleotides read TGCAGTGCTTGGACAGGGGGTGATGAGCAGTTCTTC.

J is TRBJ1-5 and V is TRBV3-1; 7 bases fit TRBD1. With V trimmed by 2 bases and J by 4 bases, 5 bases remained unmatched. This CDR3 contains 15 residues. Germline V CDR1 and CDR2: LGHDT, YNNKEL (reference sequence). This CDR3 is CASSQYGQANQPQHF. The CDR3 DNA sequence: TGTGCCAGCAGCCAATATGGACAGGCTAATCAGCCCCAGCATTTT. Complete variable domain (other parts from reference TRBV3-1 and TRBJ1-5): DTAVSQTPKYLVTQMGNDKSIKCEQNLGHDTMYWYKQDSKKFLKIMFSYNNKELIINETVPNRFSPKSPDKAHLNLHINSLELGDSAVYFCASSQYGQANQPQHFGDGTRLSIL.

V gene TRBV7-2 combines with J gene TRBJ2-3, with a weak D call TRBD1 (5 bases). Looked up from germline, CDR1 is SGHTA and CDR2 is FQGNSA. V gave up 2 bases and J gave up 6 bases, with 18 bases separating them. The CDR3 length is 16 residues. The CDR3 protein is CASSLFAPGALDTQYF. The CDR3, as DNA: TGTGCCAGCAGCTTATTCGCTCCTGGGGCCCTCGATACGCAGTATTTT.

CDR3 sequence: CSVEDLADHKWGEQFF. The CDR3 nucleotides are TGCAGCGTTGAAGATCTAGCGGACCACAAGTGGGGTGAGCAGTTCTTC. V and J are TRBV29-1 and TRBJ2-1; TRBD2 aligns across 7 bases. Germline CDR1 and CDR2: SQVTM and ANQGSEA. The CDR3 is 16 amino acids. The junction had 14 bases not matched to a gene; V was cut back by 0 bases and J by 9 bases.

This clonotype came up many times. The chain uses TRBV28 and TRBJ1-3; D gene ambiguous. The CDR3 length is 20 residues. Germline V gives CDR1 MDHEN, CDR2 SYDVKM. Trimming pared 7 bases from V and 0 bases from J, leaving 28 bases between. The CDR3 spells CASTRPYTGLRSYSGNTIYF. The CDR3 DNA follows: TGTGCCAGCACCCGACCTTATACGGGCCTCCGCTCTTACTCTGGAAACACCATATATTTT.

This clonotype was picked up a small number of times. The V call is TRBV9, the J call TRBJ2-3, with TRBD2 matching over 7 bases. CDR3 length equals 14 residues. Germline V gene data show CDR1 as SGDLS and CDR2 as YYNGEE. The V segment lost 1 base and the J segment 3 bases; nucleotides outside the gene matches: 2. The CDR3 loop is CASSVRLATDTQYF. As DNA, the CDR3 is TGTGCCAGCAGCGTACGACTAGCAACAGATACGCAGTATTTT. Complete variable domain (other parts from reference TRBV9 and TRBJ2-3): DSGVTQTPKHLITATGQRVTLRCSPRSGDLSVYWYQQSLDQGLQFLIQYYNGEERAKGNILERFSAQQFPDLHSELNLSSLELGDSALYFCASSVRLATDTQYFGPGTRLTVL.

About this clonotype itself: One base separates it from a far larger clone, so it is likely a read error. The V and J genes are TRBV7-2 and TRBJ2-3; D is possibly TRBD2 (6 bases). Germline values: CDR1 SGHTA, CDR2 FQGNSA. The CDR3 spans 14 residues. The CDR3 bases are TGTGCCTGCAGCTTAAGGAGGGTAGCAGATACGCAGTATTTT. It is translated as CACSLRRVADTQYF.

This clonotype was recorded a few times. This CDR3 is CASGPRAGGYNEQFF. The CDR3 coding sequence is TGTGCTAGTGGTCCCCGAGCGGGGGGCTACAATGAGCAGTTCTTC. V and J are TRBV12-5 and TRBJ2-1; TRBD2 matches at 9 bases. V was clipped by 5 bases and J by 3 bases; unmatched bases: 5. The length of the CDR3 is 15 residues. From germline, CDR1 is LGHNT and CDR2 FRNRAP.

The CDR3 sequence is CASSLPAASTDTQYF. Written as DNA, the CDR3 is TGTGCCAGCAGTTTGCCGGCTGCTTCCACAGATACGCAGTATTTT. The chain has TRBV28 and TRBJ2-3; the D is unclear. CDR3 size: 15 residues. Germline V CDR1 and CDR2: MDHEN, SYDVKM. Trimming pared 3 bases from V and 2 bases from J, leaving 12 bases between.

This clonotype was seen at least ten times. The chain joins TRBV3-1 to TRBJ2-7; TRBD1 agrees at 7 bases. Germline V gene lookup returns CDR1 LGHDT and CDR2 YNNKEL (reference sequence). The CDR3 length is 14 residues. The ends lost 1 base at V and 7 bases at J; junction bases unmatched: 7. The CDR3 DNA reads as TGTGCCAGCAGCCAAGGACAGGGATCGGGTGAGCAGTACTTC. This gives the protein CASSQGQGSGEQYF.

For this clonotype: A read error likely explains this, since a far larger clone differs by one base. The rearrangement uses TRBV7-3 and TRBJ2-5; a possible D gene is TRBD2 (5 bases). Germline CDR1 reads SGHTA; CDR2 reads FQGTGA. The CDR3 sequence is 14 residues long. This CDR3 is CASSLLTKGEAQYF. The CDR3 DNA is TGTGCCAGCAGCTTACTAACAAAGGGAGAGGCCCAGTACTTC.

This clonotype has at least ten counts. The rearrangement uses TRBV2 and TRBJ1-1; the D is unclear. The CDR3 is 14 amino acids. Between the trimmed V and J ends, which lost 3 bases and 3 bases, there was a span of 11 bases. Germline V CDR1 and CDR2: SNHLY, FYNNEI. The CDR3 is CASSDRYGDTEAFF. CDR3 sequence (DNA): TGTGCCAGCAGTGATAGGTATGGTGACACTGAAGCTTTCTTT.